Listed here is a single T cell receptor beta chain. TCRdb itself ran the 5' RACE reads through MiXCR, one entry per CDR3 protein. The sample lists more than 55,000 distinct CDR3 sequences, 20% to 30% occurring once. The data belong to a study of neurological immune-mediated disorders. J lost 12 bases, V lost 7 bases, and 16 bases had no gene match. The CDR3 loop spans 16 amino acids. Sample time point: technical triplicate 2. This chain connects TRBV12-3 or TRBV12-4 to TRBJ2-2; 11 nucleotides line up with TRBD2. This receptor was taken from a man in his 60s with HTLV-1-associated myelopathy (HAM/TSP). Sample: PBMCs. The CDR3 loop is CASTMAGLAAKVKLFF. The CDR3 DNA is TGTGCCAGCACCATGGCGGGACTAGCGGCCAAGGTGAAGCTGTTTTTT.